This is a list of T cell receptor beta chains from one sample in a study of blood T cell repertoires in COVID-19. Produced via immunoSEQ multiplex PCR; TCRdb's table is partial and in-frame only. Here the sample spans around 330,000 clones, over 85% being singletons. Material: PBMCs or T cells enriched from blood (not recorded which). The receptors here all came from a man aged 55 to 70 who had recovered from COVID-19. CDR3s include the opening cysteine and the closing phenylalanine or tryptophan. The D gene is left open where the match is weak. Rows may omit the clone size; those that give it use once, few, many or a size class.

d_gene	v_gene	abundance	j_gene	CDR3nt	CDR3aa
NA	TRBV6-2/TRBV6-3	NA	TRBJ1-1	TGTGCCAGCAGTACCCAATGGACAGACCGGAACACTGAAGCTTTCTTT	CASSTQWTDRNTEAFF
TRBD2	TRBV9	NA	TRBJ2-3	TGTGCCAGCAGCTCCGGGGGGGCCCCCAGAAGCACAGATACGCAGTATTTT	CASSSGGAPRSTDTQYF
NA	TRBV5-4	NA	TRBJ1-5	TGTGCCAGCAGCTTGCGGGATCAGCCCCAGCATTTT	CASSLRDQPQHF
TRBD1	TRBV4-1	once	TRBJ1-1	TGCGCCAGCAGCCAAGAAAGGGGGCCGAACACTGAAGCTTTCTTT	CASSQERGPNTEAFF
NA	TRBV7-9	NA	TRBJ1-5	TGTGCCAGCTGCCAGGACAATCAGCCCCAGCATTTT	CASCQDNQPQHF
TRBD2	TRBV9	NA	TRBJ2-1	TGTGCCAGCAGCTACGGGACTAGCGGGAGAGGGGAGCAGTTCTTC	CASSYGTSGRGEQFF
TRBD2	TRBV7-2	NA	TRBJ2-5	TGTGCCAGCAGCCCGCCGGGACTAGCAGATCAAGAGACCCAGTACTTC	CASSPPGLADQETQYF
NA	TRBV2	NA	TRBJ1-1	TGTGCCAGCAGCAGGGACATGAACACTGAAGCTTTCTTT	CASSRDMNTEAFF
TRBD1	TRBV10-3	NA	TRBJ2-7	TGTGCCATCATGGGACAGGGGGCCTACGAGCAGTACTTC	CAIMGQGAYEQYF
TRBD1	TRBV7-9	NA	TRBJ1-2	TGTGCCAGCAGTCAAATAGGGGGCGGAGGCTACACCTTC	CASSQIGGGGYTF
TRBD1	TRBV5-1	NA	TRBJ2-5	TGCGCCAGCAGCTTGGGACAGGGGGCAGCCCAAGAGACCCAGTACTTC	CASSLGQGAAQETQYF
NA	TRBV7-9	NA	TRBJ2-4	TGTGCCAGCAGCGATACCCGTGGCGGCCCCAACCTATTTCAGTACTTC	CASSDTRGGPNLFQYF
NA	TRBV30	NA	TRBJ1-4	TGTGCCTGGAGTTCGACGGGGGGGATTGAAAAACTGTTTTTT	CAWSSTGGIEKLFF
TRBD1	TRBV9	NA	TRBJ1-1	TGTGCCAGCAGCGTGACAGGGCTCACTGAAGCTTTCTTT	CASSVTGLTEAFF
NA	TRBV6-5	NA	TRBJ1-3	TGTGCCAGCAGTTCCGGACTTCCCTCTGGAAACACCATATATTTT	CASSSGLPSGNTIYF
NA	TRBV18	NA	TRBJ1-6	TGTGCCAGCTCCCCCCGGGAATATTCACCCCTCCACTTT	CASSPREYSPLHF
TRBD1	TRBV28	NA	TRBJ1-1	TGTGCCAGCAGTCAACAGGGGGCGCTCGAGTCGTACACTGAAGCTTTCTTT	CASSQQGALESYTEAFF
TRBD2	TRBV24-1	NA	TRBJ2-7	TGTGCCACCAGTGACGCTTTTCTAGCGGGGCACTACGAGCAGTACTTC	CATSDAFLAGHYEQYF
NA	TRBV10-1	NA	TRBJ1-2	TGCGCCAGCAGCCTAAACAGGGTTGGTGGCTACACCTTC	CASSLNRVGGYTF
TRBD2	TRBV4-2	few	TRBJ2-7	TGTGCCAGCAGCCAAGAGGTCGCGGGAGGCTCCTACGAGCAGTACTTC	CASSQEVAGGSYEQYF
NA	TRBV27	NA	TRBJ2-1	TGTGCCAGCAGTTTTAAAAGCGGGTTTTCTCACAATGAGCAGTTCTTC	CASSFKSGFSHNEQFF
TRBD2	TRBV9	NA	TRBJ2-3	TGTGCCAGCAGCGACCATAGCGGGGCGACAGATACACAGTATTTT	CASSDHSGATDTQYF
NA	TRBV6-2/TRBV6-3	few	TRBJ1-5	TGTGCCAGCAGTTACACCGGTGGAGATCAGCCCCAGCATTTT	CASSYTGGDQPQHF
TRBD1	TRBV10-3	few	TRBJ2-3	TGTGCCACCACAGGGGGCCTAATAGGAAGTGCGGATACGCAGTATTTT	CATTGGLIGSADTQYF
NA	TRBV7-2	NA	TRBJ1-3	TGTGCCAGCAGCTCGCAGGGGCTATCTGGAAACACCATATATTTT	CASSSQGLSGNTIYF
TRBD1	TRBV19	NA	TRBJ1-4	TGTGCCAGTAGTATTCGGACAGGGGGAAGCGAGACTAATGAAAAACTGTTTTTT	CASSIRTGGSETNEKLFF
NA	TRBV18	NA	TRBJ2-4	TGTGCCAGCTCACCGTCTGGAGGGGCTGCCAAAAACATTCAGTACTTC	CASSPSGGAAKNIQYF
TRBD1	TRBV10-3	NA	TRBJ1-1	TGTGCCATCAGTGGCGGGACAGACAAGAACACTGAAGCTTTCTTT	CAISGGTDKNTEAFF
TRBD1	TRBV5-6	few	TRBJ2-7	TGTGCCAGCATTCAAGGGGGCGTGGGGGAGCAGTACTTC	CASIQGGVGEQYF
TRBD1	TRBV11-2	NA	TRBJ2-2	TGTGCCAGCAGCTTAGTCCGGACAGGGGCCATCGGGGAGCTGTTTTTT	CASSLVRTGAIGELFF
NA	TRBV30	NA	TRBJ1-4	TGTGCCTGGATGCCTTTAGGGGGTGGTGAAAAACTGTTTTTT	CAWMPLGGGEKLFF
TRBD2	TRBV4-2	NA	TRBJ2-7	TGTGCCAGCAGCCAAGATAAGCTAGCGGGCTACGAGCAGTACTTC	CASSQDKLAGYEQYF
NA	TRBV7-8	NA	TRBJ1-4	TGTGCCAGCAGCTTTGGCGACAGGAGGAATGAAAAACTGTTTTTT	CASSFGDRRNEKLFF
NA	TRBV10-3	NA	TRBJ1-2	TGTGCCATCAGTCCCGGGAGGGGTAACTATGGCTACACCTTC	CAISPGRGNYGYTF
NA	TRBV19	NA	TRBJ2-2	TGTGCCAGTAGTATTAAGGGGACTACCGGGGAGCTGTTTTTT	CASSIKGTTGELFF
NA	TRBV30	NA	TRBJ2-5	TGTGCCTGGTACGGGTCTCCCGGATGGACCCAGTACTTC	CAWYGSPGWTQYF
NA	TRBV3-1/TRBV3-2	NA	TRBJ1-3	TGTGCCAGCAGCCAAGATTTTCCAGGAAGGTCTGGAAACACCATATATTTT	CASSQDFPGRSGNTIYF